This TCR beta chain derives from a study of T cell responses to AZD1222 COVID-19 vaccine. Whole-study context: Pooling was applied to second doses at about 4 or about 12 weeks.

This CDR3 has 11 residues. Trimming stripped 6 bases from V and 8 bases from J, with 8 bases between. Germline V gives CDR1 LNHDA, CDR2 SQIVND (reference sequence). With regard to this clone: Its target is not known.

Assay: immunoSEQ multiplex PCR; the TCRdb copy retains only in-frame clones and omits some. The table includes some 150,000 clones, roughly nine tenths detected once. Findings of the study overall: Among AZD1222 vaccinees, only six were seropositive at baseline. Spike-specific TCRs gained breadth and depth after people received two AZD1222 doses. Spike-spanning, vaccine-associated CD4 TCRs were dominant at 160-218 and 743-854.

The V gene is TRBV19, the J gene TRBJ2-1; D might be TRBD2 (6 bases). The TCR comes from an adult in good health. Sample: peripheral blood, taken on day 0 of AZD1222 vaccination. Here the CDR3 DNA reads TGTGCCAGTAGGGGAGGCCATGAGCAGTTCTTC. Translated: CASRGGHEQFF. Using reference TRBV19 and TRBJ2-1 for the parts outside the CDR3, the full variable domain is DGGITQSPKYLFRKEGQNVTLSCEQNLNHDAMYWYRQDPGQGLRLIYYSQIVNDFQKGDIAEGYSVSREKKESFPLTVTSAQKNPTAFYLCASRGGHEQFFGPGTRLTVL.